A single sample gave rise to the 7 T cell receptor beta chains below, sequenced in a study of T cell changes during pregnancy in multiple sclerosis. Only in-frame clones appear in the TCRdb table, and some are missing; sequencing was by immunoSEQ multiplex PCR. The data show tens of thousands of clones, roughly 90% seen once. This material consisted of CD4+ T cells from peripheral blood mononuclear cells, taken in the second trimester of pregnancy. The receptors stem from a female donor with multiple sclerosis, enrolled in a pregnancy study.

V is TRBV5-1 and J is TRBJ1-4, with D possibly TRBD1 on 6 matching bases. Trimming left V 2 bases short and J 3 bases short, with 11 bases between. Germline CDR1 is SGHRS and CDR2 is YFSETQ. The CDR3 has 15 amino acids. The CDR3 nucleotides read TGCGCCAGCAGCTTTTTAGGACAGCCTAATGAAAAACTGTTTTTT. Its protein is CASSFLGQPNEKLFF.

This clone came up once. The CDR3 protein is CASSYSVRGKAFF. CDR3 in DNA: TGTGCCAGCAGTTACTCAGTCCGCGGTAAAGCTTTCTTT. The chain has TRBV6-5 and TRBJ1-1, with D uncertain. The CDR3 length is 13 residues. Germline V gene sequence: CDR1 MNHEY, CDR2 SVGAGI. Trimming shortened V by 0 bases and J by 9 bases, and 11 bases separated the two germline ends.

In its sample, this clone was seen once. The chain combines TRBV19 with TRBJ1-4; 9 bases align to TRBD1. Germline loops: CDR1 LNHDA, CDR2 SQIVND (reference sequence). There are 14 residues in the CDR3. The ends lost 7 bases at V and 7 bases at J; junction bases unmatched: 7. CDR3 DNA: TGTGCCAGTATAGGACAGGGGAGGCGTGAAAAACTGTTTTTT. Residues: CASIGQGRREKLFF.

This chain uses TRBV18 with TRBJ2-7; perhaps TRBD1 as D (7 bases). From germline, CDR1 is KGHSH and CDR2 LQKENI. The CDR3 extends over 15 amino acids. V was shortened by 3 bases and J by 7 bases, with 19 bases between the two germline ends. The DNA of the CDR3 is TGTGCCAGCTCACCCGGTTTAGTCAGGGGGGAGGAGCAGTACTTC. Translated: CASSPGLVRGEEQYF. The complete variable domain, with remaining parts taken from reference TRBV18 and TRBJ2-7, reads NAGVMQNPRHLVRRRGQEARLRCSPMKGHSHVYWYRQLPEEGLKFMVYLQKENIIDESGMPKERFSAEFPKEGPSILRIQQVVRGDSAAYFCASSPGLVRGEEQYFGPGTRLTVT.

The CDR3 loop reads CASSLVGQGSGANVLTF. The CDR3 DNA sequence: TGCGCCAGCAGCTTGGTGGGACAGGGATCTGGGGCCAACGTCCTGACTTTC. V gene TRBV5-1 combines with J gene TRBJ2-6, with TRBD1 matching over 9 bases. In germline, CDR1 is SGHRS, CDR2 YFSETQ. With V trimmed by 0 bases and J by 1 base, 2 bases remained unmatched. The CDR3 extends over 17 amino acids.

This chain links TRBV6-6 with TRBJ2-7; D unclear. The CDR3 is 14 residues long. The germline V and J ends were trimmed by 4 bases and 0 bases, with 10 bases remaining between them. Germline V lookup: CDR1 MNHNY, CDR2 SVGAGI (reference sequence). The DNA of the CDR3 is TGTGCCAGCAGTTCGTACGCAGGCTCCTACGAGCAGTACTTC. It specifies CASSSYAGSYEQYF.

This rearrangement joins TRBV6-4 to TRBJ1-4; D is unresolved. The CDR3 has 13 amino acids. The V gene's germline CDR1 is MRHNA and CDR2 SNTAGT. Trimming took off 5 bases at V and 8 bases at J, with 12 bases between the two ends. The CDR3 loop is CASSFVEGEKLFF. The CDR3 bases are TGTGCCAGCAGTTTTGTGGAGGGAGAAAAACTGTTTTTT.